The T cell receptor beta chain described here comes from a study of cytomegalovirus exposure and HLA in healthy donors (dated by TCRdb to 2015 to 2018). For context, the study as a whole: According to an earlier analysis of around 600 of the donors, about 179 million T cells yielded 95 million to 140 million unique TCR beta sequences and about 300 Gb of sequence data. A later analysis re-analyzed previously published TCR beta repertoires from 650 to 800 donors and added high-resolution HLA genotyping to study TCR occurrence patterns. The aim of the study was to test whether cataloging public T cell receptors could identify signatures of past pathogen exposure. Approximately 300 gigabases of sequencing data and around 90 million unique TCR sequences made up an early release that covered fewer than 650 HLA-typed donors. Among the roughly 410 genotyped donors, 81% belonged to the genetic ancestry cluster associated with self-reported Caucasian donors. The later analysis used no new phenotypic data to find candidate immune exposures, relying instead on TCR beta sequences and their occurrence across donors. Among 300 to 500 genotyped donors of the cohort, an average of around 250,000 unique TCR beta nucleotide sequences was sequenced per donor, of which about 20% were non-productive. Both class I and class II loci were covered by HLA typing, at four-digit resolution. A later genetic analysis took genome-wide SNP genotypes for about 60% of the roughly 670 donors and used that subset as a discovery cohort. To decide whether each TCR beta V gene segment behaved as functional or pseudogenic, an earlier analysis of over 500 of the donors relied on high-throughput TCR beta sequencing. To predict cytomegalovirus infection status, the study combined high-throughput TCR immunosequencing, statistical association of individual TCRs with disease status, and machine learning. Donor age, sex, ethnicity and CMV serostatus were collected together with the repertoire data. The study used immunosequencing to profile the T cell repertoires of more than 650 subjects and linked those repertoires to cytomegalovirus serostatus. All discovery cohort repertoires had been generated on a single sequencing platform. Typing coverage varied by locus: about 620-630 donors for A, B, C, DRB1 and DQB1; approximately 520 for DQA1; some 610 for DPA1; approximately 450 for DPB1. A handful of DR-DQ haplotypes were handled as single units for association and clustering because linkage in the cohort was strong. In addition to the first cohort of 666 subjects, a separate validation cohort of 100 to 150 different subjects was used.

Results and caveats for the whole study, not just this receptor: The authors suggested that the approach could potentially be generalized to other disease states and immunological phenotypes. A further reported finding was that TCR beta sequences accurately predicted the HLA-A and HLA-B alleles for most subjects in the first cohort. A cluster of highly shared sequence variants was judged likely to be a technical artifact of the sequencing pipeline. In this cohort, only TCR beta chains were sequenced, and detectable features were limited by the absence of alpha or paired-chain data. A later analysis found that TCR association rates varied across HLA loci, with DRB1 alleles showing the most associated TCRs and HLA-C alleles the fewest. A few of the identified cytomegalovirus-associated TCR beta chains were confirmed in vitro to be specific for cytomegalovirus antigens. Strong co-occurrence of HLA alleles, especially DR and DQ, made assigning TCR associations to individual alleles difficult. Most CMV-associated TCR beta chains appeared to be HLA-restricted in a later analysis, and the HLA associations seemed to be driven largely by CMV exposure. At a false discovery rate of 0.05, a later analysis linked under 20,000 TCR beta sequences to specific HLA alleles. Presence/absence analyses assumed roughly uniform sequencing depth across donors, an assumption that may not hold. Across donors, most TCR sequences were observed very rarely, whereas some public TCRs were present in many individuals. In an earlier analysis of approximately 590 of the donors, most TCR beta V segments appeared in productive rearrangements about 87% or about 30% of the time, broadly matching IMGT annotations. The earlier analysis of 587 of the donors excluded about 16 rarely observed V segments, including chromosome 9 orphons, because counts were too low. In a later analysis, HLA-associated TCR beta chains showed more clonal expansion and lower generation probabilities than non-associated chains that were equally common. The only immune exposure information available for the cohort was CMV serostatus. A later analysis reported that several top co-occurrence clusters appeared linked to parvovirus B19, influenza, CMV and Epstein-Barr virus. V-gene and J-gene trimming of TCR beta chains was associated with a missense DCLRE1C variant in a later genetic analysis, and the association was replicated in an independent cohort. In the study, approximately 160 TCR beta chains were listed as associated with cytomegalovirus. Linkage disequilibrium might explain the correlated functional status among segregating V segments, but an unknown experimental factor could not be ruled out. Cytomegalovirus status was reported to be diagnosed by the classifier with high specificity and sensitivity in both the original and validation cohorts. Because some donors lacked HLA typing at each locus, the association tests relied only on the typed subset. In a later genetic analysis, fewer N-insertions in productive TCRs were reported among donors in an Asian-associated ancestry cluster than the roughly 700-donor mean.

In total, just over 650 healthy bone marrow donors made up the cohort. Cohort members were all nominally healthy when sampled, although unrecorded immune exposures were likely present. The donor was CMV seropositive and was included in the group of 250 to 350 seropositive cohort members. Every donor gave a peripheral blood sample, and the peripheral blood mononuclear cells from that sample were used for TCR beta sequencing. The Qiagen DNeasy Blood Extraction Kit was used to extract genomic DNA from the blood cell samples. A remark on this clone: Its antigen remains undetermined. No base qualities exist here, and no much larger clone lies one base off it.

Library preparation employed the immunoSEQ multiplex PCR assay. A mixture of 60 forward primers for TCR Vbeta segments and 13 reverse primers for TCR Jbeta segments was used in the multiplex PCR. The CDR3 region of rearranged TCR beta genes was amplified from genomic DNA with a multiplex PCR assay. On the Illumina HiSeq System, the amplified TCR beta libraries were sequenced as 87-base-pair reads. In the original analysis: Across the 640 or so repertoires, a later analysis counted 80 million or so unique TCR beta chains, around 11 million of which were shared by at least two donors. Raw reads were error-corrected and collapsed into unique sequences with a nearest-neighbor algorithm that merged closely related sequences to remove PCR and sequencing errors. To assign V, D and J gene segments, CDR3 sequences were aligned to IMGT reference sequences. For a sequence to be retained, a match of at least six nucleotides to both a V gene segment and a J gene segment was required. A rearrangement was called productive if the CDR3 had no stop codons and remained in frame with V and J, and every other rearrangement was called non-productive. CDR3 was defined by IMGT convention, running from the second conserved V-encoded cysteine to the conserved J-encoded phenylalanine. The earlier analysis of 587 of the donors excluded sequences that lacked an unambiguous match to a single V gene segment. In an earlier analysis of a few hundred of the donors, V segments were called functional above 56.7% productive rearrangements and were called segregating when the between-donor standard deviation exceeded 5%. A statistical classification framework was developed to diagnose cytomegalovirus status using the catalog of TCR beta chain sequences. In a later analysis, TCR nucleotide sequences were compared against IMGT/GENE-DB human TR gene sequences so that V and J genes could be assigned. The TCRdist pipeline was used in a later analysis to assign CDR3 sequences and most-parsimonious VDJ recombination scenarios. In a later analysis, every TCR beta chain was defined by the combination of its CDR3 amino acid sequence and its V-gene family, and reads without a unique V-gene family were dropped. To address suspected cross-contamination and a sequencing artifact, a later analysis removed roughly 640 highly shared, low-generation-probability nucleotide sequences. In a later analysis, a clonal expansion index for each public chain was calculated from normalized within-repertoire ranks of inferred template counts. A later analysis computed generation probabilities with a VDJ recombination model fitted to out-of-frame rearrangements, and checked the results against IGoR. In a later analysis, TCR-TCR, TCR-HLA and TCR-CMV co-occurrence was scored with hypergeometric tests, and a repertoire-size bias correction was applied to TCR pairs. To estimate false discovery rates, a later analysis permuted the HLA or CMV assignments 20 times. A later analysis grouped co-occurring TCRs with DBSCAN, adding TCRdist sequence similarity when clustering within HLA-allele-positive subsets. For co-occurrence clustering, repertoires with fewer than 30,000 or more than 120,000 public chains were excluded, along with roughly 5 repertoires with anomalous nucleotide sharing. The table comes from immuneACCESS by way of TCRdb, which keeps in-frame sequences with V and J called. Part of the clones is missing from these tables; in studies checked, under half for an unresolved V gene and the rest for unknown reasons. V, J and clone size reflect that table, while D and trimming were determined from the DNA. Counted in this sample were 150,000 to 200,000 clones; 8.5% to 10% of them appeared once. Jointly, the top ten make up approximately 1.5% of the sample.

The sequence was collected from a woman in her twenties or thirties in good health and CMV-seropositive. What was sequenced was PBMCs.

In nucleotide form, the sequence is TGTGCCAGCAGCCCCCCGGACAGGGGGTACGAGCAGTACTTC. Translated, it reads CASSPPDRGYEQYF. In this chain, TRBV9 is recombined with TRBJ2-7, with 10 bases aligning to TRBD1. The CDR3 covers 14 residues, taking in both the cysteine and the phenylalanine. Only the CDR3 DNA stays, 42 bases, in frame from base 1. V is trimmed back by 4 bases and J by 4 bases, and the junction contains 5 bases that no gene match accounts for. CDR1 and CDR2 are read off the germline V gene as SGDLS and YYNGEE.